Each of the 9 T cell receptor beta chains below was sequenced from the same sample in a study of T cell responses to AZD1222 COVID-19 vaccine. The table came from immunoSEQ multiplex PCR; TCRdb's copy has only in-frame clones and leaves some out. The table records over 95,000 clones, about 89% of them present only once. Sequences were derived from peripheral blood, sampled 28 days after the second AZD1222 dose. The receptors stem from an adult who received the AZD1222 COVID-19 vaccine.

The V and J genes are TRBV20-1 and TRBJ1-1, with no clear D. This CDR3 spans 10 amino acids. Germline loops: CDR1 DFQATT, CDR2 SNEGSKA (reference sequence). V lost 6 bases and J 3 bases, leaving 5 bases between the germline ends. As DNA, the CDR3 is TGCAGTGCCAGACACACTGAAGCTTTCTTT. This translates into CSARHTEAFF.

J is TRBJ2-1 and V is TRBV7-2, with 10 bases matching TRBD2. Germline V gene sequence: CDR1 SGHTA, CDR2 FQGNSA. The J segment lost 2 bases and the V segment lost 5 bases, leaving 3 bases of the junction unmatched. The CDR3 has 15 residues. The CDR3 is CASSTSGRAYNEQFF. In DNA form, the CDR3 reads TGTGCCAGCAGCACAAGCGGGAGGGCCTACAATGAGCAGTTCTTC. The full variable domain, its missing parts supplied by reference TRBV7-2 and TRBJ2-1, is GAGVSQSPSNKVTEKGKDVELRCDPISGHTALYWYRQSLGQGLEFLIYFQGNSAPDKSGLPSDRFSAERTGGSVSTLTIQRTQQEDSAVYLCASSTSGRAYNEQFFGPGTRLTVL.

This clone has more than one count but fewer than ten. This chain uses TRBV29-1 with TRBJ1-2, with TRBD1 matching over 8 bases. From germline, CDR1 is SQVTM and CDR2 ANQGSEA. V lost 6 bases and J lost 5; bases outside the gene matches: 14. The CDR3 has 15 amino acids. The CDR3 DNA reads TGCAGCGTGTTAGCTCCCCAGGGGGCTAGGTATGGCTACACCTTC. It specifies CSVLAPQGARYGYTF. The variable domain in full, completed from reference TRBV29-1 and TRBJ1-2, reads SAVISQKPSRDICQRGTSLTIQCQVDSQVTMMFWYRQQPGQSLTLIATANQGSEATYESGFVIDKFPISRPNLTFSTLTVSNMSPEDSSIYLCSVLAPQGARYGYTFGSGTRLTVV.

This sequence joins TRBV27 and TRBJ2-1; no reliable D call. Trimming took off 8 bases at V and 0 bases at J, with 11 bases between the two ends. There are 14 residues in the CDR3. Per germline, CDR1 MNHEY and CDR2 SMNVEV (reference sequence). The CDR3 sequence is CASQPLSSYNEQFF. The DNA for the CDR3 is TGTGCCAGCCAACCATTGAGCTCCTACAATGAGCAGTTCTTC.

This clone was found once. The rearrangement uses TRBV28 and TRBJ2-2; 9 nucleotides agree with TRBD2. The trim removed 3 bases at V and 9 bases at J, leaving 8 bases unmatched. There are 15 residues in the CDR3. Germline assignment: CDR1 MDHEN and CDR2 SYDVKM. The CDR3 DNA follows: TGTGCCAGCAGTTTGGGGGCGGGAGGGCCCCGGGAGCTGTTTTTT. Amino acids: CASSLGAGGPRELFF.

The CDR3 DNA sequence: TGTGCCAGCAGCACCGACAGGGGCGTCGAGCGAAAAACTAATGAAAAACTGTTTTTT. This translates into CASSTDRGVERKTNEKLFF. This sequence joins TRBV11-3 and TRBJ1-4, with 8 bases matching TRBD1. CDR1 SGHNT and CDR2 YENEEA come from the germline V gene. The CDR3 runs 19 residues. Trimming cost V 5 bases and J 1 base; bases outside gene matches: 15.

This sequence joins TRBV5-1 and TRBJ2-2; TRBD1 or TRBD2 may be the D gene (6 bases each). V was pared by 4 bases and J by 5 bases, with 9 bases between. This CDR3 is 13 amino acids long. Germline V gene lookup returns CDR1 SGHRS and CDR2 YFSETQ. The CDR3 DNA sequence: TGCGCCAGCAGCCAAGGGGGGACCGGGGAGCTGTTTTTT. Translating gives CASSQGGTGELFF. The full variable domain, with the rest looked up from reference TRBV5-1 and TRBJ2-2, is KAGVTQTPRYLIKTRGQQVTLSCSPISGHRSVSWYQQTPGQGLQFLFEYFSETQRNKGNFPGRFSGRQFSNSRSEMNVSTLELGDSALYLCASSQGGTGELFFGEGSRLTVL.

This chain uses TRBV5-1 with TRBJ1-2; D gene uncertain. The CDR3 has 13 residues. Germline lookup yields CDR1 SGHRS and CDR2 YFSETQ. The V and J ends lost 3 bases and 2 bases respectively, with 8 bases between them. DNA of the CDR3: TGCGCCAGCAGCTCCGACCTCAACTATGGCTACACCTTC. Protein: CASSSDLNYGYTF. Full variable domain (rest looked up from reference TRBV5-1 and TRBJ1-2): KAGVTQTPRYLIKTRGQQVTLSCSPISGHRSVSWYQQTPGQGLQFLFEYFSETQRNKGNFPGRFSGRQFSNSRSEMNVSTLELGDSALYLCASSSDLNYGYTFGSGTRLTVV.

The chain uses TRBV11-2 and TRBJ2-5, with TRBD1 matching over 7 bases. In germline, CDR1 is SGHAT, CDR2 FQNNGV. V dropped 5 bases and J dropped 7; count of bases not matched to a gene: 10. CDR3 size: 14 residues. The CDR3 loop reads CASSPEGGAGTQYF. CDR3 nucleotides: TGTGCCAGCAGCCCAGAAGGGGGCGCGGGGACCCAGTACTTC. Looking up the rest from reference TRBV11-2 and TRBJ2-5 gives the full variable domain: EAGVAQSPRYKIIEKRQSVAFWCNPISGHATLYWYQQILGQGPKLLIQFQNNGVVDDSQLPKDRFSAERLKGVDSTLKIQPAKLEDSAVYLCASSPEGGAGTQYFGPGTRLLVL.